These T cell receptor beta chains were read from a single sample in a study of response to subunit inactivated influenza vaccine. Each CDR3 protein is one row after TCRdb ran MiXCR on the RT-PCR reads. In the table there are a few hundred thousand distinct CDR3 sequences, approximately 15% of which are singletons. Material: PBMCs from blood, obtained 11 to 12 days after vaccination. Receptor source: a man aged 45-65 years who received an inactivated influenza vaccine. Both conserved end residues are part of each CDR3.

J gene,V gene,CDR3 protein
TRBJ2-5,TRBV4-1,CASSQTGGNGETQYF
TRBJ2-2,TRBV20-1,CSASRRGRSGELFF
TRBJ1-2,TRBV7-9,CASRPGQLDYGYTF
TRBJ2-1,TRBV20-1,CSASGGSPNEQFF
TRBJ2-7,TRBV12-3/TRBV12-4,CASSLLGGEQYF
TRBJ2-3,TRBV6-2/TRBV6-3,CASSYSTRRTQYF
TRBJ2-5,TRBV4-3,CASSQYRTSGGQETQYF
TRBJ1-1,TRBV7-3,CASRRDSDTEAFF
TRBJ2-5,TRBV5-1,CASSLSGPIQETQYF
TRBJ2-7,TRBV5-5,CASIPGLAGRYEQYF
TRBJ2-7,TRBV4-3,CASSPGRHATYEQYF
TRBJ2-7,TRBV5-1,CASSSKQGASYEQYF
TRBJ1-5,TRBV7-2,CASSLGGGARSQPQHF
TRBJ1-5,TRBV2,CASSVDWNNQPQHF
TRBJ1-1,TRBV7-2,CASSFRLNTEAFF
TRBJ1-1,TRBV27,CASSSPPHYTEAFF
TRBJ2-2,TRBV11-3,CASSDRTSAGELFF
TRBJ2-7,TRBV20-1,CSATGLRTYEQYF
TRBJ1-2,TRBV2,CASSREGGYTF
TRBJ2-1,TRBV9,CASSSNGGEQFF
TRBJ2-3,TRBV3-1,CASRLQGGDTQYF
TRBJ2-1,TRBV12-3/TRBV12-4,CASSFLGGPQSSYNEQFF
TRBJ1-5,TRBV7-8,CASSLDAGPRGNQPQHF
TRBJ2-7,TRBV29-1,CSVDPAGSYEQYF
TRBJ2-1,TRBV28,CASTPRGVSYNEQFF
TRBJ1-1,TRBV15,CATSRPSTGSRGAFF
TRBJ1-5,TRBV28,CASSFLGRQHF
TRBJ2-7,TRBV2,CASSAKYEQYF
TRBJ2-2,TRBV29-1,CSVETGLTGELFF
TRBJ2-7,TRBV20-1,CSAATSGRTYEQYF
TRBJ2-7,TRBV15,CATSTRGSGEQYF
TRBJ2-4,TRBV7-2,CASSSLSMEQPADIQYF
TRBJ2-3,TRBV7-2,CASSQNVRDTQYF
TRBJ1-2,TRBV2,CASRNLGPNYGYTF
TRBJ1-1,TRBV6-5,CASSFEGKAFF
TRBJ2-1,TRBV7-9,CASSLALADSYNEQFF
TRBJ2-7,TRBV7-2,CASVVIRPPYEQYF
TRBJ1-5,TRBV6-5,CASSYSGGLNQPQHF
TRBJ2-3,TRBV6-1,CASSTRGQVDTQYF
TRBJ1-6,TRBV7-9,CASSLNNSPLHF
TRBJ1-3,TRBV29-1,CSAWLSGNTIYF
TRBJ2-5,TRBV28,CASSSHVTQYF
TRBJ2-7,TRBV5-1,CASSLDGEQYF
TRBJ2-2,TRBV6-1,CASRPRVTGELFF
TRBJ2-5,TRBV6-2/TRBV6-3,CASSSLGREKETQYF
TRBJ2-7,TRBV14,CASSQKERPTVDEQYF
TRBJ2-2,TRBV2,CASTSGLWDRGYTGELFF
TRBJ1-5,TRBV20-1,CSAIGVWNQPQHF
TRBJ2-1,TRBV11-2,CASSQNGGKQFF
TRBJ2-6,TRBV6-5,CASSYIAPRSGANVLTF
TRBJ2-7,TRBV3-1,CASSQAETGGEQYF
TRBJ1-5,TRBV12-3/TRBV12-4,CASSFRGHNQPQHF
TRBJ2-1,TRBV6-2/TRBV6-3,CASSPWDPGLAGGQLYNEQFF